The 31 T cell receptor beta chains in this list originate from one sample, sequenced in a study of blood T cells in healthy people across ages. With a J-beta primer mix and a sample-barcoded 5' primer, a second PCR ran about 6 to 11 cycles. Each CDR3 protein gets one entry after TCRdb re-called the 5' RACE reads with MiXCR. The repertoire holds 1,100,000 or so distinct CDR3 sequences, less than 50% seen once, with approximately 19% in the top ten. The sample was blood. The receptor set was obtained from a woman aged 55 to 70 in good health.

V and J are TRBV7-8 and TRBJ2-5; 9 nucleotides line up with TRBD1. Germline V gives CDR1 SGHVS, CDR2 FQNEAQ. V was clipped by 5 bases and J by 5 bases; unmatched bases: 9. This CDR3 has 15 residues. The CDR3 region has the DNA TGTGCCAGCAGCCCCCGGACAGGGGCAGGCGAGACCCAGTACTTC. It specifies CASSPRTGAGETQYF. The whole variable domain, remainder taken from reference TRBV7-8 and TRBJ2-5, is GAGVSQSPRYKVAKRGQDVALRCDPISGHVSLFWYQQALGQGPEFLTYFQNEAQLDKSGLPSDRFFAERPEGSVSTLKIQRTQQEDSAVYLCASSPRTGAGETQYFGPGTRLLVL.

The CDR3 sequence is CSVEVGGTYGYTF. In DNA, the CDR3 is TGCAGCGTGGAGGTAGGGGGGACCTATGGCTACACCTTC. The V and J genes are TRBV29-1 and TRBJ1-2; D possibly corresponds to TRBD1 (6 bases). V was trimmed by 6 bases and J by 4 bases, leaving 15 bases between them. Looked up from germline, CDR1 is SQVTM and CDR2 is ANQGSEA. The CDR3 extends over 13 amino acids.

The chain joins TRBV9 to TRBJ2-3; TRBD2 matches 11 bases. Trimming removed 4 bases from V and 2 bases from J; junction bases left unmatched: 6. CDR3 length: 16 amino acids. Per germline, CDR1 SGDLS and CDR2 YYNGEE. The CDR3 reads CASSLLAGVNTDTQYF. The CDR3 nucleotides read TGTGCCAGCAGCCTACTAGCGGGAGTGAACACAGATACGCAGTATTTT.

The V call is TRBV20-1, the J call TRBJ2-7; D is ambiguous. The CDR3 is 11 amino acids. Germline V CDR1 and CDR2: DFQATT, SNEGSKA (reference sequence). The V end lost 6 bases, the J end lost 6 bases, and 12 bases lay between the germline ends. The CDR3 sequence: CSARLLGEQYF. The CDR3 DNA follows: TGCAGTGCAAGACTGCTCGGCGAGCAGTACTTC.

On this clonotype itself: The junction departs from the called germline gene at one end, perhaps through a read error. The chain uses TRBV12-3 or TRBV12-4 and TRBJ2-5; no definite D call. The CDR3 sequence is 15 residues long. CDR3 in amino acids: CASSPNGRWQETRYF. CDR3 nucleotides: TGTGCCAGCAGCCCCAACGGACGGTGGCAAGAGACCCGGTACTTC.

This chain links TRBV6-5 with TRBJ2-7; 8 bases match TRBD2. V lost 4 bases to trimming and J lost 3 bases; unmatched junction nucleotides: 5. This CDR3 comprises 14 residues. CDR1 and CDR2 (germline): MNHEY, SVGAGI. CDR3 protein: CASSSRTSNYEQYF. DNA for the CDR3: TGTGCCAGCAGTTCACGGACTAGCAACTACGAGCAGTACTTC.

The gene calls are TRBV3-1 and TRBJ2-1, with 7 bases identical to TRBD1. The junction had 10 bases not matched to a gene; V was cut back by 0 bases and J by 5 bases. The CDR3 consists of 17 residues. CDR1 and CDR2 (germline): LGHDT, YNNKEL (reference sequence). Here the CDR3 DNA reads TGTGCCAGCAGCCAAGATCTCGGGGACAGCCGGGACAATGAGCAGTTCTTC. This gives the protein CASSQDLGDSRDNEQFF.

Of note for this clonotype: A much larger clone sits a single nucleotide away, making a read error possible. The chain carries TRBV5-6 and TRBJ1-1, with TRBD1 as a possible D gene (5 bases). CDR3 length equals 12 residues. Germline CDR1 reads SGHDT; CDR2 reads YYEEEE. V was pared by 4 bases and J by 6 bases, with 10 bases between. CDR3 in amino acids: CASSLRDAEAFF. The CDR3 DNA is TGTGCCAGCAGCCTTCGGGACGCTGAAGCTTTCTTT.

The chain recombines TRBV5-6 with TRBJ2-1; 11 bases map to TRBD2. CDR3 length: 15 residues. V shed 4 bases and J 10 bases; nucleotides not matched to a gene: 10. Germline V gene sequence: CDR1 SGHDT, CDR2 YYEEEE. The CDR3, as DNA: TGTGCCAGCAGCAGGGGACTAGCGGAGTCCAAGGAGCAGTTCTTC. Its translation is CASSRGLAESKEQFF.

The sample holds a few counts of this clonotype. The chain joins TRBV29-1 to TRBJ2-1; a weak D match, TRBD2 (5 bases). Per the germline V gene, CDR1 is SQVTM and CDR2 is ANQGSEA. The length of the CDR3 is 12 residues. Trimming shortened V by 6 bases and J by 7 bases, and 13 bases separated the two germline ends. The CDR3 region is CSVASLANEQFF. The CDR3 coding sequence is TGCAGCGTGGCTTCCCTAGCAAATGAGCAGTTCTTC.

V is TRBV19 and J is TRBJ1-1; D remains unclear. The CDR3 runs to 14 residues. Germline V gene lookup returns CDR1 LNHDA and CDR2 SQIVND (reference sequence). Trimming left V 3 bases short and J 5 bases short, with 13 bases between. CDR3 nucleotides: TGTGCCAGTAGTATCGACCCCCCGAGAACTGAAGCTTTCTTT. Its protein product is CASSIDPPRTEAFF.

This chain uses TRBV6-2 or TRBV6-3 with TRBJ2-1; D not certain. The CDR3 is made up of 15 amino acids. In germline, CDR1 is MNHEY, CDR2 SVGEGT. Trimming took off 6 bases at V and 5 bases at J, with 17 bases between the two ends. CDR3 sequence: CASSSRSRINNEQFF. CDR3 coding DNA: TGTGCCAGCAGCTCCCGGTCGAGAATAAACAATGAGCAGTTCTTC.

This clonotype was picked up a small number of times. The gene calls are TRBV10-3 and TRBJ2-5, with D possibly called TRBD1 or TRBD2 (5 bases each). This CDR3 has 15 amino acids. The V gene lost 10 bases and the J gene lost 0 bases, with 18 bases spanning the gap. Germline V gene data show CDR1 as ENHRY and CDR2 as SYGVKD. DNA of the CDR3: TGTGCCACCCGCGTCGGGGCTATCAACCAAGAGACCCAGTACTTC. It specifies CATRVGAINQETQYF.

This clonotype came up a few times. The chain carries TRBV28 and TRBJ2-7, with D possibly matching TRBD1 (5 bases). Germline V gene data show CDR1 as MDHEN and CDR2 as SYDVKM. The CDR3 sequence is 12 residues long. Trimming left V 10 bases short and J 2 bases short, with 12 bases between. CDR3 sequence: CATNRRTYEQYF. Here the CDR3 DNA reads TGTGCCACCAACAGGAGAACCTACGAGCAGTACTTC.

The genes are TRBV6-5 and TRBJ1-2; D is undetermined. Germline V CDR1 and CDR2: MNHEY, SVGAGI. V dropped 5 bases and J dropped 3 bases, with 19 bases sitting between them. This CDR3 has 16 residues. The CDR3 is CASSPEYLAPYYGYTF. CDR3 nucleotide sequence: TGTGCCAGCAGTCCGGAGTACCTAGCTCCCTACTATGGCTACACCTTC.

The rearrangement joins TRBV20-1 to TRBJ2-7; TRBD2 matches at 14 bases. Near its end, the DNA agrees better with TRBJ2-5, so the J call may be wrong. This CDR3 has 15 residues. From germline, CDR1 is DFQATT and CDR2 SNEGSKA (reference sequence). DNA of the CDR3: TGCAGTGCTAGTTCGGGGACTAGCGGGAGCAAGACCCAGTACTTC. It yields the protein CSASSGTSGSKTQYF.

The chain has TRBV6-2 or TRBV6-3 and TRBJ2-2, with TRBD2 matching 8 bases. After removal of 6 bases from V and 6 bases from J, the junction contained 6 bases not matched to a gene. Germline V lookup: CDR1 MNHEY, CDR2 SVGEGT. The CDR3 length is 14 residues. As DNA, the CDR3 is TGTGCCAGCAGGGATCCGGGACTAGCCGGGGAGCTGTTTTTT. Translating it yields CASRDPGLAGELFF.

The chain uses TRBV10-3 and TRBJ1-5; tentative D call: TRBD1 (6 bases). Trimming pared 6 bases from V and 2 bases from J, leaving 11 bases between. The CDR3 contains 14 residues. Germline-derived CDR1 and CDR2 are ENHRY and SYGVKD. The CDR3 is CAIRPGHGNQPQHF. Here the CDR3 DNA reads TGTGCCATCAGGCCGGGACACGGCAATCAGCCCCAGCATTTT.

The sample holds a few counts of this clonotype. CDR3 nucleotides: TGTGCCAGCAGCCAATTAGGAGGCCCCGGGGGCGAGCAGTACTTC. The encoded protein is CASSQLGGPGGEQYF. V and J are TRBV16 and TRBJ2-7; a possible D gene is TRBD2 (6 bases). The CDR3 is 15 residues long. Trimming pared 1 base from V and 6 bases from J, leaving 16 bases between. Per the germline V gene, CDR1 is KGHSY and CDR2 is FQNENV.

This clonotype was recorded many times. The chain couples TRBV28 to TRBJ2-7; TRBD1 agrees at 8 bases. Trimming at V came to 4 bases and at J to 0 bases, leaving 2 bases not matched to a gene. Germline lookup yields CDR1 MDHEN and CDR2 SYDVKM. CDR3 size: 14 residues. The CDR3 is CASSSQGGSYEQYF. For the CDR3, the DNA is TGTGCCAGCAGTTCACAGGGGGGCTCCTACGAGCAGTACTTC.

The chain is built from TRBV7-9 and TRBJ2-3; 7 positions match TRBD2. The length of the CDR3 is 17 residues. V lost 1 base, J lost 3 bases, and 10 bases stayed unmatched. The V gene's germline CDR1 is SEHNR and CDR2 FQNEAQ (reference sequence). The CDR3 spells CASSLGRASGLTDTQYF. The CDR3 coding sequence is TGTGCCAGCAGCTTAGGGAGGGCTAGCGGCCTTACAGATACGCAGTATTTT.

The V and J genes are TRBV2 and TRBJ2-7; 9 bases match TRBD2. The CDR3 is 17 amino acids. Germline CDR1 and CDR2: SNHLY and FYNNEI. J gave up 4 bases and V 2 bases, and 12 bases lay outside the gene matches. CDR3: CASSESRRREGRYEQYF. CDR3 coding DNA: TGTGCCAGCAGTGAAAGCAGAAGGCGGGAGGGGCGGTACGAGCAGTACTTC.

In its sample, this clonotype was seen a few times. The chain combines TRBV18 with TRBJ2-4, with 7 bases fitting TRBD2. Per germline, CDR1 KGHSH and CDR2 LQKENI. The ends lost 6 bases at V and 8 bases at J; junction bases unmatched: 7. This CDR3 has 13 amino acids. The CDR3 coding sequence is TGTGCCAGCTCCCCAAATCTAGCGGACATTCAGTACTTC. Amino acids: CASSPNLADIQYF.

The sample holds a few counts of this clonotype. The chain is built from TRBV29-1 and TRBJ1-2; D gene uncertain. The germline V gene encodes CDR1 SQVTM and CDR2 ANQGSEA. The CDR3 sequence is 16 residues long. Trimming removed 3 bases from V and 2 bases from J, with 19 bases in between. The DNA for the CDR3 is TGCAGCGTTGAGGTGGTCCAGGCTGACCCGAACTATGGCTACACCTTC. Its translation is CSVEVVQADPNYGYTF.

This clonotype was observed a few times. This rearrangement joins TRBV29-1 to TRBJ2-3; 10 nucleotides align to TRBD2. CDR3 length equals 15 residues. From germline, CDR1 is SQVTM and CDR2 ANQGSEA. Trimming removed 4 bases from V and 3 bases from J; junction bases left unmatched: 7. This CDR3 reads CSVVGAGGWTDTQYF. CDR3 in DNA: TGCAGCGTTGTCGGAGCGGGAGGGTGGACAGATACGCAGTATTTT.

Worth noting for this clonotype: A clone one base away is much larger, so this may be a read error. The rearrangement links TRBV14 to TRBJ2-7; D is ambiguous. Looked up from germline, CDR1 is SGHDN and CDR2 is FVKESK. This CDR3 region has 11 residues. CDR3: CASGHNYEQYF. CDR3 bases: TGTGCCAGCGGCCACAACTACGAGCAGTACTTC.

The rearrangement joins TRBV2 to TRBJ2-3; weak D call: TRBD2 (5 bases). Germline CDR1 and CDR2: SNHLY and FYNNEI. The CDR3 is 17 residues long. The V and J ends lost 3 bases and 2 bases respectively, with 18 bases between them. CDR3 region: CASSDPFSEALTDTQYF. The CDR3 DNA sequence: TGTGCCAGCAGTGACCCCTTTAGCGAGGCGCTCACAGATACGCAGTATTTT.

This clonotype was seen only once. V gene TRBV28 combines with J gene TRBJ1-4; 9 bases are shared with TRBD1. This CDR3 spans 15 amino acids. Germline-derived CDR1 and CDR2 are MDHEN and SYDVKM. V was clipped by 5 bases and J by 7 bases; unmatched bases: 8. The CDR3 DNA is TGTGCCAGCAGTCGTACAGGGGGCGGTAGTGAAAAACTGTTTTTT. Translating gives CASSRTGGGSEKLFF. The entire variable domain, with the rest obtained from reference TRBV28 and TRBJ1-4, is as follows: DVKVTQSSRYLVKRTGEKVFLECVQDMDHENMFWYRQDPGLGLRLIYFSYDVKMKEKGDIPEGYSVSREKKERFSLILESASTNQTSMYLCASSRTGGGSEKLFFGSGTQLSVL.

V and J are TRBV9 and TRBJ2-3; TRBD1 aligns across 7 bases. Per the germline V gene, CDR1 is SGDLS and CDR2 is YYNGEE. J gave up 7 bases and V 3 bases, and 5 bases lay outside the gene matches. This CDR3 comprises 13 residues. CDR3 amino acids: CASSGGDSNTQYF. The CDR3 nucleotides are TGTGCCAGCAGCGGAGGGGACAGCAATACGCAGTATTTT.

Notes on this clonotype: A much more abundant neighbour one base away suggests this may be a read error. The gene calls are TRBV5-1 and TRBJ2-1, with D unresolved. The better agreement between TRBJ2-7 and the DNA end casts doubt on the J call. The CDR3 is made up of 15 amino acids. CDR1 and CDR2 (germline): SGHRS, YFSETQ. The chain's CDR3 is CASSSDESSYNEQYF. In DNA form, the CDR3 reads TGCGCCAGCAGCTCGGACGAAAGCTCCTACAATGAGCAGTACTTC.

The chain has TRBV12-3 or TRBV12-4 and TRBJ1-1; D is unclear. This CDR3 spans 13 amino acids. Trimming cost V 6 bases and J 1 base, with 9 bases left between them. CDR3: CASRVIRNTEAFF. The CDR3 coding sequence is TGTGCCAGCAGGGTTATTCGGAACACTGAAGCTTTCTTT.